The entry below gives a single T cell receptor beta chain sequence along with its context. The V gene lost 11 bases and the J gene lost 7 bases, with 12 bases spanning the gap. The CDR3 covers 11 residues. The germline V gene encodes CDR1 MNHEY and CDR2 SVGAGI. This sample is drawn from a study of blood T cell repertoires in COVID-19. Study details: Specimens from acute and convalescent COVID-19 originated in the United States, Italy and Spain. In each case, the material was cDNA or gDNA derived from T cells, B-cell-depleted T cells, or PBMCs.

Per the original methods: Counts of nucleated cells, estimated from reference gene primer amplification, were obtained. Here immunoSEQ multiplex PCR was the method, and the copy in TCRdb shows in-frame clones only, minus some. For V, J and clone size, that table is used; D and trimming come from the DNA. This sample has just over 650,000 clones; approximately 90% occur once, and the top ten carry about 0.26%. The sequencing sample was made of peripheral blood. This chain uses TRBV6-5 with TRBJ2-4; D perhaps matches TRBD2 (6 bases). The clonotype comes from a woman under 30 with acute or convalescent COVID-19. The CDR3 nucleotides read TGTGCCTCTAGTGGGGGGAACATTCAGTACTTC. Its translation: CASSGGNIQYF.